This entry lists 31 T cell receptor beta chains sequenced from one sample in a study of T cell repertoires in cytomegalovirus infection. The antigens these receptors bind are not known. TCRdb re-derived calls from the reads in MiXCR, one entry per CDR3 protein. The table records around 300,000 distinct CDR3 sequences, 25% of them present only once. The sequencing used cultured PBMCs, collected from culture after CMV antigen stimulation. These TCRs come from a human donor in good health (CMV status not recorded). Some clones in this sample may be carry-over from other donors' samples.

This chain uses TRBV6-2 or TRBV6-3 with TRBJ2-5; tentatively, D is TRBD1 (5 bases). The V end lost 2 bases, the J end lost 4 bases, and 11 bases lay between the germline ends. The CDR3 has 14 amino acids. CDR1 MNHEY and CDR2 SVGEGT come from the germline V gene. As DNA, the CDR3 is TGTGCCAGCAGTTACGCCAGGGTCCGAGAGACCCAGTACTTC. Protein product: CASSYARVRETQYF.

Only a few counts were recorded for this clonotype. This rearrangement joins TRBV28 to TRBJ1-1; D gene uncertain. Germline CDR1 reads MDHEN; CDR2 reads SYDVKM. V gave up 1 base and J gave up 7 bases, with 10 bases separating them. This CDR3 contains 13 residues. This CDR3 is CASSLSVGYEAFF. The CDR3 DNA is TGTGCCAGCAGTTTATCCGTGGGGTATGAAGCTTTCTTT.

There are many counts of this clonotype. This sequence joins TRBV7-2 and TRBJ1-2; no definite D call. The V and J ends lost 1 base and 3 bases respectively, with 12 bases between them. Germline V gene sequence: CDR1 SGHTA, CDR2 FQGNSA. This CDR3 is 15 amino acids long. CDR3 amino acids: CASSLGTGIYYGYTF. CDR3 DNA sequence: TGTGCCAGCAGCTTAGGTACGGGAATCTACTATGGCTACACCTTC.

This clonotype showed up just a few times. The gene calls are TRBV11-2 and TRBJ2-1; 9 bases match TRBD1. The germline V gene encodes CDR1 SGHAT and CDR2 FQNNGV. CDR3 length equals 14 residues. V lost 2 bases to trimming and J lost 7 bases; unmatched junction nucleotides: 3. The CDR3 loop reads CASSLRDRANEQFF. CDR3 DNA sequence: TGTGCCAGCAGCTTACGGGACAGGGCAAATGAGCAGTTCTTC.

This clonotype was detected ten times or more. V and J are TRBV7-2 and TRBJ2-6; D unclear. This CDR3 contains 12 residues. Germline CDR1 reads SGHTA; CDR2 reads FQGNSA. Trimming shortened V by 1 base and J by 7 bases, and 2 bases separated the two germline ends. The CDR3 coding sequence is TGTGCCAGCAGCTTAGACGCCAACGTCCTGACTTTC. Residues: CASSLDANVLTF.

This clonotype was detected ten times or more. The rearrangement links TRBV6-6 to TRBJ2-7; possibly TRBD1 for D (5 bases). CDR1 and CDR2 from the germline V gene are MNHNY and SVGAGI (reference sequence). Trimming shortened V by 8 bases and J by 7 bases, and 21 bases separated the two germline ends. This CDR3 spans 14 amino acids. CDR3 residues: CASHSAGRGKEQYF. CDR3 in DNA: TGTGCCAGCCACAGTGCCGGTAGGGGTAAGGAGCAGTACTTC.

The rearrangement links TRBV2 to TRBJ2-1, with 11 nucleotides matching TRBD1. Per the germline V gene, CDR1 is SNHLY and CDR2 is FYNNEI. The trim removed 10 bases at V and 6 bases at J, leaving 8 bases unmatched. The CDR3 is 14 amino acids. The DNA of the CDR3 is TGTGCCACCAAAGCCGGGACAGGGGGCAATGAGCAGTTCTTC. It specifies CATKAGTGGNEQFF. The full variable domain, completed using reference TRBV2 and TRBJ2-1, is EPEVTQTPSHQVTQMGQEVILRCVPISNHLYFYWYRQILGQKVEFLVSFYNNEISEKSEIFDDQFSVERPDGSNFTLKIRSTKLEDSAMYFCATKAGTGGNEQFFGPGTRLTVL.

V gene TRBV10-2 combines with J gene TRBJ1-5; D call uncertain. V lost 4 bases, J lost 1 base, and 5 bases lay in between. This CDR3 region has 13 residues. From germline, CDR1 is WSHSY and CDR2 SAAADI. The CDR3 spells CASSAQSNQPQHF. DNA of the CDR3: TGCGCCAGCAGTGCCCAAAGCAATCAGCCCCAGCATTTT.

The sample holds a few counts of this clonotype. The chain joins TRBV15 to TRBJ1-2, with 9 bases fitting TRBD1. Germline loops: CDR1 LNHNV, CDR2 YYDKDF (reference sequence). Trimming at V came to 1 base and at J to 0 bases, leaving 6 bases not matched to a gene. This CDR3 contains 17 residues. This CDR3 is CATSRVPGQGANYGYTF. For the CDR3, the DNA is TGTGCCACCAGCAGAGTTCCGGGACAGGGAGCTAACTATGGCTACACCTTC.

This clonotype has at least ten counts. The chain carries TRBV27 and TRBJ2-5, with a tentative D call TRBD1 (7 bases). Germline values: CDR1 MNHEY, CDR2 SMNVEV (reference sequence). Trimming pared 4 bases from V and 4 bases from J, leaving 16 bases between. The CDR3 length is 15 residues. The CDR3 bases are TGTGCCAGCAGTTCGTCGACAGGGAGGAGAGAGACCCAGTACTTC. Encoded protein: CASSSSTGRRETQYF.

In this sample, this clonotype turned up once. This chain connects TRBV10-3 to TRBJ1-3; D is uncertain. Trimming left V 0 bases short and J 3 bases short, with 6 bases between. CDR3 length: 14 residues. CDR1 is ENHRY, CDR2 SYGVKD, per germline. The CDR3 is CAISESTSGNTIYF. CDR3 in DNA: TGTGCCATCAGTGAGTCGACCAGTGGAAACACCATATATTTT.

This clonotype has only a few counts. V is TRBV2 and J is TRBJ2-6; D ambiguous. The CDR3 covers 15 residues. The V end was cut by 9 bases, the J end by 2 bases, with 14 bases between. Germline-derived CDR1 and CDR2 are SNHLY and FYNNEI. The CDR3 reads CARRTPSAGANVLTF. The CDR3 DNA reads TGTGCCAGGCGAACCCCGTCAGCTGGGGCCAACGTCCTGACTTTC.

V usage is TRBV7-3 and J usage is TRBJ2-3; D is unresolved. This CDR3 comprises 13 residues. The ends were cut back, 3 bases at V and 3 bases at J, with 7 bases in the middle. Germline CDR1 and CDR2: SGHTA and FQGTGA. Here the CDR3 DNA reads TGTGCCAGCAGCTTTCAGCTGACAGATACGCAGTATTTT. It translates to CASSFQLTDTQYF.

Only a few counts were recorded for this clonotype. The J gene is TRBJ2-7, the V gene TRBV6-2 or TRBV6-3; no reliable D call. Per the germline V gene, CDR1 is MNHEY and CDR2 is SVGEGT. Trimming cost V 6 bases and J 3 bases, with 18 bases left between them. This CDR3 comprises 15 residues. The CDR3 DNA reads TGTGCCAGCAGCCTTTCTCCCGGTGACCTCTACGAGCAGTACTTC. It translates to CASSLSPGDLYEQYF.

The chain employs TRBV28 and TRBJ2-3, with TRBD1 matching 9 bases. The V segment lost 6 bases and the J segment 5 bases; nucleotides outside the gene matches: 6. CDR3 length: 14 residues. Germline-derived CDR1 and CDR2 are MDHEN and SYDVKM. Here the CDR3 DNA reads TGTGCCAGCAGCACCGGACAGGGGTTAGATACGCAGTATTTT. As protein: CASSTGQGLDTQYF.

This chain uses TRBV6-2 or TRBV6-3 with TRBJ2-7, with 7 bases aligning to TRBD1. Losses at the gene ends were 0 bases for V and 9 bases for J; bases not matched to a gene: 11. The germline gives CDR1 MNHEY, CDR2 SVGEGT. The CDR3 loop spans 15 amino acids. For the CDR3, the DNA is TGTGCCAGCAGTTACTCAGGACAGGAAATAAATCGGCAGTACTTC. It encodes CASSYSGQEINRQYF.

The chain uses TRBV15 and TRBJ2-3; D may be TRBD2 (6 bases). V dropped 3 bases and J dropped 3 bases, with 10 bases sitting between them. This CDR3 has 14 residues. Germline V CDR1 and CDR2: LNHNV, YYDKDF (reference sequence). The chain's CDR3 is CATSSYGSTDTQYF. CDR3 bases: TGTGCCACCAGCAGTTACGGGAGTACAGATACGCAGTATTTT.

The chain combines TRBV12-3 or TRBV12-4 with TRBJ2-7; D is undetermined. The V end lost 1 base, the J end lost 3 bases, and 13 bases lay between the germline ends. The CDR3 contains 15 residues. CDR3 protein: CASSLGGSRIYEQYF. DNA for the CDR3: TGTGCCAGCAGTTTAGGAGGATCCCGAATCTACGAGCAGTACTTC.

This clonotype was detected only a few times. The chain combines TRBV4-1 with TRBJ1-1; D is unresolved. The CDR3 totals 14 residues. Deletions cut 6 bases from V and 1 base from J, with 12 bases between. Germline CDR1 reads MGHRA; CDR2 reads YSYEKL. The CDR3 is CASSRGSSNTEAFF. For the CDR3, the DNA is TGCGCCAGCAGTCGAGGGTCTTCGAACACTGAAGCTTTCTTT.

This clonotype was picked up one time. The rearrangement uses TRBV7-4 and TRBJ2-1, with TRBD2 identical over 9 bases. This CDR3 comprises 15 residues. Germline V gene data show CDR1 as SGHVT and CDR2 as SQSDAQ. V shed 7 bases, J shed 9 bases, and the junction held 13 bases outside the gene matches. The CDR3 is CASTPLAGVYGEQFF. The CDR3 nucleotides are TGTGCCAGCACCCCCTTAGCGGGAGTTTATGGTGAGCAGTTCTTC.

This clonotype was counted between two and nine times. The chain joins TRBV15 to TRBJ1-1; D remains ambiguous. The CDR3 runs to 14 residues. Germline lookup yields CDR1 LNHNV and CDR2 YYDKDF (reference sequence). V was cut by 0 bases and J by 1 base, with 6 bases left in between. The DNA of the CDR3 is TGTGCCACCAGCAGAGAAGCCCGGAACACTGAAGCTTTCTTT. Translating it yields CATSREARNTEAFF.

This clonotype was seen more than once but under ten times. The V call is TRBV4-1, the J call TRBJ2-5; 9 nucleotides agree with TRBD1. This CDR3 is built from 13 residues. V dropped 6 bases and J dropped 4; count of bases not matched to a gene: 3. Germline loops: CDR1 MGHRA, CDR2 YSYEKL. In DNA form, the CDR3 reads TGCGCCAGCAGGGGACAGGGTGGAGAGACCCAGTACTTC. This encodes CASRGQGGETQYF.

This clonotype was recorded many times. This chain uses TRBV7-2 with TRBJ1-5; 10 bases map to TRBD1. V was clipped by 4 bases and J by 2 bases; unmatched bases: 5. The CDR3 contains 16 residues. Germline V gene data show CDR1 as SGHTA and CDR2 as FQGNSA. CDR3 sequence reads: CASSWVGTGGNQPQHF. DNA for the CDR3: TGTGCCAGCAGCTGGGTTGGGACAGGGGGCAATCAGCCCCAGCATTTT.

This clonotype was seen ten or more times. The V call is TRBV7-9, the J call TRBJ1-2, with TRBD1 matching 7 bases. This CDR3 has 13 amino acids. With 5 bases clipped from V and 5 bases from J, the junction kept 5 bases outside the gene matches. Germline V gene data show CDR1 as SEHNR and CDR2 as FQNEAQ (reference sequence). The CDR3 reads CASSPGQKYGYTF. In DNA, the CDR3 is TGTGCCAGCAGCCCGGGACAGAAATATGGCTACACCTTC.

This clonotype was detected only a few times. The chain has TRBV12-3 or TRBV12-4 and TRBJ2-7; D is perhaps TRBD2 (6 bases). The CDR3 has 15 residues. V dropped 6 bases and J dropped 5 bases, with 20 bases sitting between them. The CDR3 here is CASRGLTSRPNEQYF. DNA for the CDR3: TGTGCCAGCAGGGGACTTACCTCTCGTCCCAACGAGCAGTACTTC.

This clonotype has ten or more counts. In DNA, the CDR3 is TGTGCCAGCAGCCAACTCTTACGGAAGGCGGAGACCCAGTACTTC. Amino acid sequence: CASSQLLRKAETQYF. The genes are TRBV7-2 and TRBJ2-5; D unresolved. Germline loops: CDR1 SGHTA, CDR2 FQGNSA. Trimming took off 5 bases at V and 5 bases at J, with 18 bases between the two ends. The CDR3 length is 15 residues. Full variable domain (outside the CDR3, taken from reference TRBV7-2 and TRBJ2-5): GAGVSQSPSNKVTEKGKDVELRCDPISGHTALYWYRQSLGQGLEFLIYFQGNSAPDKSGLPSDRFSAERTGGSVSTLTIQRTQQEDSAVYLCASSQLLRKAETQYFGPGTRLLVL.

This clonotype was picked up a small number of times. The J gene is TRBJ2-6, the V gene TRBV18; D uncertain. Germline loops: CDR1 KGHSH, CDR2 LQKENI. The CDR3 sequence is 13 residues long. Trimming stripped 3 bases from V and 6 bases from J, with 6 bases between. The CDR3 here is CASSPNEANVLTF. The CDR3 DNA reads as TGTGCCAGCTCACCTAACGAGGCCAACGTCCTGACTTTC.

This clonotype was seen only a few times. The chain links TRBV5-4 to TRBJ2-3; no clear D. CDR3 length: 13 residues. V lost 2 bases and J lost 4, with 8 bases in between. Germline V gives CDR1 SGHNT, CDR2 YYREEE (reference sequence). CDR3 sequence (DNA): TGTGCCAGCAGCTTTCTGGACGCAGATACGCAGTATTTT. This codes for CASSFLDADTQYF.

The rearrangement joins TRBV4-3 to TRBJ2-1; 12 nucleotides line up with TRBD2. With V trimmed by 4 bases and J by 2 bases, 12 bases remained unmatched. The germline CDR1 and CDR2 sequences are LGHNA and YSLEER. The CDR3 has 19 residues. The CDR3, as DNA: TGCGCCAGCAGCCCGACCACCAGACTAGCGGGAGTTCCCTACAATGAGCAGTTCTTC. Protein sequence: CASSPTTRLAGVPYNEQFF.

This clonotype was seen only a few times. J is TRBJ2-1 and V is TRBV7-6; tentatively, D is TRBD2 (6 bases). CDR1 is SGHVS, CDR2 FNYEAQ, per germline. The CDR3 length is 14 residues. V was pared by 1 base and J by 9 bases, with 13 bases between. CDR3 bases: TGTGCCAGCAGCTTAGAGTATGGGACTTCTGAGCAGTTCTTC. It is translated as CASSLEYGTSEQFF.

This clonotype was recorded a few times. The chain employs TRBV20-1 and TRBJ1-1; D remains ambiguous. The CDR3 totals 15 residues. Between the trimmed V and J ends, which lost 1 base and 3 bases, there was a span of 15 bases. The germline gives CDR1 DFQATT, CDR2 SNEGSKA (reference sequence). CDR3 bases: TGCAGTGCTAGAGGGCCCGTGTGGGTCGACACTGAAGCTTTCTTT. It encodes CSARGPVWVDTEAFF.